Included here is one T cell receptor (beta chain) sequence, with context. No antigen is known for it. The sample comes from a study of cytomegalovirus exposure and HLA in healthy donors. Study findings and constraints: In a later analysis, donors in an Asian-associated ancestry cluster reportedly had fewer N-insertions in productive TCRs than the cohort mean.

PCR primers comprised 60 Vbeta and 13 Jbeta primers. Authors' analysis steps: A follow-up analysis tallied approximately 85 million unique TCR beta chains, approximately 11 million shared. Produced via immunoSEQ multiplex PCR; TCRdb's table is partial and in-frame only. V, J and clone size are taken as reported in that table, and D and trimming were inferred from the DNA itself. The sample yields about 99,000 clones, over 9.5% seen once. V trimming: 3 bases; J trimming: 4 bases; junction bases outside the gene matches: 5. Germline-derived CDR1 and CDR2 are LGHNA and YSLEER. The CDR3 covers 16 residues.

Specimen: PBMCs. The receptor was derived from a man aged 35 to 55 in good health and CMV-seropositive. This chain joins TRBV4-3 and TRBJ2-3, with 12 bases lining up with TRBD1. CDR3: CASSQGTGGMSDTQYF. As DNA, the CDR3 is TGCGCCAGCAGCCAGGGGACAGGGGGCATGTCAGATACGCAGTATTTT.